This T cell receptor beta chain came from a study of blood T cell repertoires in COVID-19. Overall study context: The study drew acute and convalescent COVID-19 samples from the United States, Italy and Spain. The analysed material was cDNA or gDNA that came from T cells, B-cell-depleted T cells, or PBMCs.

Unmatched junction bases numbered 7, after V lost 3 bases and J lost 6 bases. Germline V gene data show CDR1 as KGHSH and CDR2 as LQKENI. The CDR3 extends over 15 amino acids. Profiling relied on immunoSEQ multiplex PCR, and the TCRdb table lists in-frame clones only, not all of them. This sample carries some 120,000 clones, 86% of them seen once, and the ten largest clones take approximately 5%. The specimen sequenced was peripheral blood. The rearrangement uses TRBV18 and TRBJ2-1; TRBD2 aligns across 8 bases. This receptor was obtained from a human donor in a cohort sampled during active COVID-19. The CDR3 region has the DNA TGTGCCAGCTCACCTATATCCGGGACTAGCAATGAGCAGTTCTTC. This sequence encodes CASSPISGTSNEQFF.